One sample yielded the 30 T cell receptor beta chains listed below, sequenced in a study of blood T cell repertoires in COVID-19. The repertoire was sequenced with immunoSEQ multiplex PCR; TCRdb's copy has only in-frame clones and lacks some. The sample lists about 260,000 clones; approximately 86% were seen once. The sequenced material came from peripheral blood. The receptors shown here come from a woman aged 55-70 years with COVID-19, enrolled during active disease.

The chain joins TRBV3-1 (or the pseudogene TRBV3-2) to TRBJ2-7, with 9 nucleotides matching TRBD1. The germline V gene encodes CDR1 LGHDT and CDR2 YNNKEL (reference sequence). The CDR3 sequence is 15 residues long. Unmatched junction bases numbered 0, after V lost 0 bases and J lost 0 bases. The CDR3 loop is CASSQEGQGSYEQYF. Here the CDR3 DNA reads TGTGCCAGCAGCCAAGAGGGACAGGGCTCCTACGAGCAGTACTTC.

This chain uses TRBV4-2 with TRBJ2-1; D may be TRBD1 (5 bases). Trimming took off 0 bases at V and 7 bases at J, with 10 bases between the two ends. The CDR3 is 14 residues long. Per germline, CDR1 LGHNA and CDR2 YNFKEQ. CDR3 loop: CASSQEGPINEQFF. The CDR3 nucleotides are TGTGCCAGCAGCCAAGAGGGGCCGATAAATGAGCAGTTCTTC.

V is TRBV10-3 and J is TRBJ2-7; TRBD2 agrees at 11 bases. The CDR3 runs 17 residues. J gave up 0 bases and V 4 bases, and 8 bases lay outside the gene matches. Germline CDR1 is ENHRY and CDR2 is SYGVKD. The CDR3 sequence is CAISGNTGTSGSYEQYF. CDR3 bases: TGTGCCATCAGTGGAAATACCGGGACTAGCGGCTCCTACGAGCAGTACTTC.

V gene TRBV7-9 combines with J gene TRBJ1-1; D unclear. Trimming pared 1 base from V and 11 bases from J, leaving 11 bases between. The length of the CDR3 is 12 residues. CDR1 and CDR2 from the germline V gene are SEHNR and FQNEAQ (reference sequence). CDR3 DNA: TGTGCCAGCAGCTTAGTCTCTAACCTGGCTTTCTTT. Its translation is CASSLVSNLAFF.

V and J are TRBV11-2 and TRBJ2-1; 11 bases agree with TRBD2. Germline CDR1 and CDR2: SGHAT and FQNNGV. The CDR3 is 16 amino acids. V shed 5 bases, J shed 4 bases, and the junction held 7 bases outside the gene matches. CDR3 DNA: TGTGCCAGCAGCAACCGACTAGCGGGACGGTACAATGAGCAGTTCTTC. It encodes CASSNRLAGRYNEQFF.

The chain couples TRBV27 to TRBJ2-1, with 12 bases aligning to TRBD2. Germline-derived CDR1 and CDR2 are MNHEY and SMNVEV (reference sequence). The CDR3 consists of 20 residues. V shed 4 bases and J 1 base; nucleotides not matched to a gene: 14. DNA of the CDR3: TGTGCCAGCAGTTCGGGGGGGGCTAGCGGGAGGGCTGGTTCCTACAATGAGCAGTTCTTC. This encodes CASSSGGASGRAGSYNEQFF.

The V call is TRBV28, the J call TRBJ2-2, with 9 bases aligning to TRBD1. Germline V gives CDR1 MDHEN, CDR2 SYDVKM. With 5 bases clipped from V and 6 bases from J, the junction kept 7 bases outside the gene matches. This CDR3 is 15 amino acids long. CDR3 protein: CASSTGGRSAGELFF. CDR3 in DNA: TGTGCCAGCAGTACAGGGGGCCGGTCCGCCGGGGAGCTGTTTTTT.

The rearrangement links TRBV5-1 to TRBJ2-1; TRBD2 aligns across 14 bases. After removal of 4 bases from V and 8 bases from J, the junction contained 2 bases not matched to a gene. The CDR3 contains 14 residues. The germline V gene encodes CDR1 SGHRS and CDR2 YFSETQ. The CDR3 coding sequence is TGCGCCAGCAGCCCGGGACTAGCGGGAGATGAGCAGTTCTTC. Its protein product is CASSPGLAGDEQFF. Complete variable domain (other parts from reference TRBV5-1 and TRBJ2-1): KAGVTQTPRYLIKTRGQQVTLSCSPISGHRSVSWYQQTPGQGLQFLFEYFSETQRNKGNFPGRFSGRQFSNSRSEMNVSTLELGDSALYLCASSPGLAGDEQFFGPGTRLTVL.

The rearrangement uses TRBV7-3 and TRBJ1-2; maybe TRBD1 (5 bases). Trimming removed 4 bases from V and 4 bases from J, with 10 bases in between. Germline V gene sequence: CDR1 SGHTA, CDR2 FQGTGA. The length of the CDR3 is 13 residues. The CDR3 DNA reads as TGTGCCAGCAGCTCCCTCGGGGGCTATGGCTACACCTTC. Its translation is CASSSLGGYGYTF.

The chain employs TRBV7-3 and TRBJ1-1; D gene ambiguous. Germline CDR1 SGHTA, CDR2 FQGTGA. The CDR3 totals 15 residues. V was shortened by 4 bases and J by 2 bases, with 14 bases between the two germline ends. The CDR3 DNA reads as TGTGCCAGCAGCTCAACTCGACGGGTAAACACTGAAGCTTTCTTT. Its translation is CASSSTRRVNTEAFF.

V gene TRBV7-2 combines with J gene TRBJ2-3; 8 bases match TRBD2. The junction had 13 bases not matched to a gene; V was cut back by 5 bases and J by 3 bases. CDR1 and CDR2 from the germline V gene are SGHTA and FQGNSA. The CDR3 is 17 amino acids. This CDR3 reads CASSPGRRSSGTDTQYF. The CDR3 nucleotides read TGTGCCAGCAGCCCTGGGCGCCGTTCTAGCGGGACAGATACGCAGTATTTT.

This clone was recorded a few times. The gene calls are TRBV5-4 and TRBJ2-1; possibly TRBD1 for D (6 bases). Germline CDR1 reads SGHNT; CDR2 reads YYREEE (reference sequence). CDR3 length: 15 residues. V lost 0 bases to trimming and J lost 6 bases, with 13 bases between them. CDR3 DNA: TGTGCCAGCAGCTTGGGGGGGCCCACCGGCAATGAGCAGTTCTTC. This codes for CASSLGGPTGNEQFF.

The chain is built from TRBV9 and TRBJ2-5, with D perhaps matching TRBD2 (8 bases). Germline CDR1 SGDLS, CDR2 YYNGEE. V was trimmed by 4 bases and J by 5 bases, leaving 21 bases between them. The length of the CDR3 is 16 residues. The DNA of the CDR3 is TGTGCCAGCAGCACAGGGGAGAGCGGGAGCTGGGAGACCCAGTACTTC. Its protein product is CASSTGESGSWETQYF.

This clone was detected only a few times. The V and J genes are TRBV2 and TRBJ2-1; D remains unclear. Germline assignment: CDR1 SNHLY and CDR2 FYNNEI. V lost 7 bases and J lost 9, with 16 bases in between. CDR3 length equals 13 residues. The CDR3 DNA is TGTGCCAGCACTCAAAGGAGCTTTGGTGAGCAGTTCTTC. Translated, it gives CASTQRSFGEQFF.

The rearrangement uses TRBV25-1 and TRBJ1-1; tentative D call: TRBD1 (5 bases). The CDR3 is 12 amino acids. The germline V gene has CDR1 MGHDK and CDR2 SYGVNS. V lost 7 bases and J 11 bases, leaving 17 bases between the germline ends. CDR3 DNA sequence: TGTGCCAGCAAGGAGGGGAGGAACCCTGCTTTCTTT. Protein: CASKEGRNPAFF.

The rearrangement joins TRBV5-1 to TRBJ2-7; 8 bases are shared with TRBD1. The V gene's germline CDR1 is SGHRS and CDR2 YFSETQ. The ends lost 3 bases at V and 6 bases at J; junction bases unmatched: 8. CDR3 size: 14 residues. This chain's CDR3 is CASSSGQGGSEQYF. The CDR3 DNA sequence: TGCGCCAGCAGCTCAGGACAGGGAGGTAGCGAGCAGTACTTC.

The gene calls are TRBV7-2 and TRBJ2-2; TRBD1 matches at 12 bases. Germline CDR1 is SGHTA and CDR2 is FQGNSA. The length of the CDR3 is 14 residues. Trimming took 10 bases from V and 4 from J; bases not matched to a gene: 4. CDR3 region: CAIRDRGLTGELFF. In DNA form, the CDR3 reads TGTGCCATTAGGGACAGGGGGCTCACCGGGGAGCTGTTTTTT.

The chain carries TRBV28 and TRBJ2-5; TRBD1 matches 8 bases. V lost 5 bases to trimming and J lost 1 base; unmatched junction nucleotides: 6. The germline V gene has CDR1 MDHEN and CDR2 SYDVKM. The CDR3 contains 15 residues. Written as DNA, the CDR3 is TGTGCCAGCAGTACTAGGACAGGGCCCCAAGAGACCCAGTACTTC. It encodes CASSTRTGPQETQYF.

In DNA form, the CDR3 reads TGTGCCAGCAGTCCCTGGGGAGGCAACCCGAGCAATCAGCCCCAGCATTTT. Translating gives CASSPWGGNPSNQPQHF. The chain combines TRBV27 with TRBJ1-5, with D hard to call. Deletions cut 5 bases from V and 1 base from J, with 18 bases between. The length of the CDR3 is 17 residues. Germline V gene data show CDR1 as MNHEY and CDR2 as SMNVEV (reference sequence).

Note on this clone: The identical CDR3 is also encoded by other nucleotide sequences in the sample. CDR3 nucleotide sequence: TGTGCCAGTAGTATTAGGGGTGGCAATCAGCCCCAGCATTTT. This codes for CASSIRGGNQPQHF. The rearrangement joins TRBV19 to TRBJ1-5, with D tentatively TRBD1 (5 bases). There are 14 residues in the CDR3. The V gene's germline CDR1 is LNHDA and CDR2 SQIVND (reference sequence). Trimming pared 3 bases from V and 2 bases from J, leaving 8 bases between.

This clone was picked up one time. The V gene is TRBV28, the J gene TRBJ2-7; 8 nucleotides line up with TRBD1. With V trimmed by 6 bases and J by 2 bases, 6 bases remained unmatched. Germline CDR1 is MDHEN and CDR2 is SYDVKM. The CDR3 runs 14 residues. Written as DNA, the CDR3 is TGTGCCAGCAGGCCCTCACAGGGGGCCTACGAGCAGTACTTC. It specifies CASRPSQGAYEQYF.

The V call is TRBV5-5, the J call TRBJ1-5; D possibly corresponds to TRBD1 (6 bases). Germline lookup yields CDR1 SGHKS and CDR2 YYEKEE (reference sequence). This CDR3 region has 16 residues. Between the trimmed V and J ends, which lost 4 bases and 0 bases, there was a span of 14 bases. The CDR3 spells CASSEGVLYSNQPQHF. Written as DNA, the CDR3 is TGTGCCAGCAGCGAGGGGGTGCTGTATAGCAATCAGCCCCAGCATTTT.

The V gene is TRBV27, the J gene TRBJ1-2; weak D call: TRBD1 (6 bases). CDR1 and CDR2 (germline): MNHEY, SMNVEV (reference sequence). This CDR3 comprises 14 residues. The V and J ends lost 6 bases and 4 bases respectively, with 15 bases between them. The CDR3 sequence is CASRPTGSGYGYTF. Here the CDR3 DNA reads TGTGCCAGCAGACCTACAGGGTCGGGCTATGGCTACACCTTC.

The V call is TRBV2, the J call TRBJ1-5; D unclear. V gave up 8 bases and J gave up 5 bases, with 16 bases separating them. Germline V gives CDR1 SNHLY, CDR2 FYNNEI. This CDR3 has 14 amino acids. As DNA, the CDR3 is TGTGCCAGCGACAAGGGAGGAAGGGATCAGCCCCAGCATTTT. This sequence encodes CASDKGGRDQPQHF.

V usage is TRBV9 and J usage is TRBJ2-7, with TRBD1 matching over 8 bases. The J segment lost 4 bases and the V segment lost 0 bases, leaving 9 bases of the junction unmatched. The length of the CDR3 is 16 residues. CDR1 and CDR2 (germline): SGDLS, YYNGEE. The CDR3 region is CASSVGVQGGRYEQYF. The CDR3, as DNA: TGTGCCAGCAGCGTAGGAGTACAGGGGGGAAGGTACGAGCAGTACTTC.

The chain's CDR3 is CATSDPRAGEKTYEQYF. DNA of the CDR3: TGTGCCACCAGTGATCCACGGGCGGGAGAGAAAACCTACGAGCAGTACTTC. The rearrangement joins TRBV24-1 to TRBJ2-7, with TRBD2 matching over 7 bases. This CDR3 contains 17 residues. V dropped 3 bases and J dropped 2; count of bases not matched to a gene: 12. The germline gives CDR1 KGHDR, CDR2 SFDVKD.

J is TRBJ1-5 and V is TRBV6-6; D is possibly TRBD1 (6 bases). V lost 4 bases and J 2 bases, leaving 9 bases between the germline ends. The CDR3 covers 14 residues. Germline assignment: CDR1 MNHNY and CDR2 SVGAGI (reference sequence). CDR3 bases: TGTGCCAGCAGTTTCAGGGGACGCAATCAGCCCCAGCATTTT. Protein product: CASSFRGRNQPQHF.

This chain links TRBV5-4 with TRBJ1-2; TRBD1 matches at 7 bases. Germline values: CDR1 SGHNT, CDR2 YYREEE (reference sequence). This CDR3 region has 15 residues. Trimming cost V 3 bases and J 8 bases; bases outside gene matches: 13. CDR3 DNA sequence: TGTGCCAGCAGCTATGGACAGGCGGCAAGGGGCGGCTACACCTTC. Its protein is CASSYGQAARGGYTF. Variable domain in full (rest from reference TRBV5-4 and TRBJ1-2): ETGVTQSPTHLIKTRGQQVTLRCSSQSGHNTVSWYQQALGQGPQFIFQYYREEENGRGNFPPRFSGLQFPNYSSELNVNALELDDSALYLCASSYGQAARGGYTFGSGTRLTVV.

V and J are TRBV12-3 or TRBV12-4 and TRBJ2-1; D ambiguous. V was trimmed by 6 bases and J by 9 bases, leaving 9 bases between them. The CDR3 runs to 11 residues. The CDR3 DNA sequence: TGTGCCAGCAGCCCCCAGGTTGAGCAGTTCTTC. Residues: CASSPQVEQFF.

V is TRBV30 and J is TRBJ1-2, with 9 bases fitting TRBD1. This CDR3 spans 16 amino acids. V shed 1 base, J shed 3 bases, and the junction held 9 bases outside the gene matches. Per the germline V gene, CDR1 is GTSNPN and CDR2 is SVGIG (reference sequence). For the CDR3, the DNA is TGTGCCTGGAGTGCCAATAACAGGGGGCCCTACTATGGCTACACCTTC. Amino acids: CAWSANNRGPYYGYTF. Supplemented by reference TRBV30 and TRBJ1-2, the full variable domain reads SQTIHQWPATLVQPVGSPLSLECTVEGTSNPNLYWYRQAAGRGLQLLFYSVGIGQISSEVPQNLSASRPQDRQFILSSKKLLLSDSGFYLCAWSANNRGPYYGYTFGSGTRLTVV.